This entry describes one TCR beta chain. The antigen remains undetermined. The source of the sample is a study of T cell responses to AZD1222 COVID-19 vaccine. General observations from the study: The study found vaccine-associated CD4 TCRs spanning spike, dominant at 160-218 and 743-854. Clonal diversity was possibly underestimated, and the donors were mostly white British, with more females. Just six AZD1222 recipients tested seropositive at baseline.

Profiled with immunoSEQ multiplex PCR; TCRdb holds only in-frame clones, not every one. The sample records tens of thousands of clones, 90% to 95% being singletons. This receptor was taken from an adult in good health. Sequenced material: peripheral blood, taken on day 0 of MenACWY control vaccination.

DNA of the CDR3: TGTGCCAGCAGCTTAGTGGGGGCCTACGAGCAGTACTTC. This sequence encodes CASSLVGAYEQYF. The chain recombines TRBV7-2 with TRBJ2-7, with D perhaps given as TRBD1 or TRBD2 (5 bases each). Looked up from germline, CDR1 is SGHTA and CDR2 is FQGNSA. The CDR3 spans 13 residues. The V end lost 1 base, the J end lost 2 bases, and 6 bases lay between the germline ends.